This is a list of T cell receptor beta chains from one sample in a study of beta chain features in type 1 diabetes. The method was immunoSEQ multiplex PCR; TCRdb's version includes in-frame clones alone and lacks a portion of them. Here the sample spans around 150,000 clones, 6.5% to 10% being singletons. Sequenced input: central memory CD4+ T cells from blood. The receptors come from a woman under 30 with type 1 diabetes. The CDR3 runs from the conserved cysteine through the conserved F or W. The order of the fields is clone size, D gene, J gene, V gene, CDR3 DNA, CDR3 protein. The D gene is left open where the match is weak. The size entry is marked missing in some rows and otherwise reads once, few, many or a size class.

>.|.|TRBJ1-2|TRBV28
TGTGCCAGCAGTTTTAGTCATAATGGCTACACCTTC
CASSFSHNGYTF
>.|TRBD1|TRBJ2-7|TRBV14
TGTGCCAGCAGCCCGGGACAGCCCTACGAGCAGTACTTC
CASSPGQPYEQYF
>few|.|TRBJ1-6|TRBV13
TGTGCCAGCAGCTTAGGCCTCGGGGGTAATAATTCACCCCTCCACTTT
CASSLGLGGNNSPLHF
>few|.|TRBJ1-5|TRBV28
TGTGCCAGCAGTCCATCACTACAGGGTAGCAATCAGCCCCAGCATTTT
CASSPSLQGSNQPQHF
>.|TRBD1|TRBJ2-5|TRBV6-6
TGTGCCAGCAGTGATCCGGGACAGGGTGTAGAGACCCAGTACTTC
CASSDPGQGVETQYF
>.|TRBD2|TRBJ2-3|TRBV7-2
TGTGCCAGCAGCCGACTAGCGGGGGGGGGAGATACGCAGTATTTT
CASSRLAGGGDTQYF
>.|.|TRBJ1-6|TRBV6-6
TGTGCCAGCAGTTACTCGTTGTCGAACCAGAATTCACCCCTCCACTTT
CASSYSLSNQNSPLHF
>few|.|TRBJ2-7|TRBV29-1
TGCAGCGTTGAATACTCCTACGAGCAGTACTTC
CSVEYSYEQYF
>.|TRBD1|TRBJ2-7|TRBV29-1
TGCAGCGTTGCGCAGGGGGCGGCTAAGGACGAGCAGTACTTC
CSVAQGAAKDEQYF
>few|TRBD1|TRBJ2-5|TRBV5-1
TGCGCCAGCAGCTTGGTAGACAGGGGTAGGGAGACCCAGTACTTC
CASSLVDRGRETQYF
>few|TRBD2|TRBJ2-2|TRBV5-1
TGCGCCAGCAGCTTGGGACTAGCGGGTGCCGGGGAGCTGTTTTTT
CASSLGLAGAGELFF
>.|.|TRBJ1-1|TRBV15
TGTGCCACCAGCAGAGATAGACAGAACACTGAAGCTTTCTTT
CATSRDRQNTEAFF
>.|.|TRBJ1-3|TRBV10-3
TGTGCCATCAGTGGAACAGGGTCTGGAAACACCATATATTTT
CAISGTGSGNTIYF
>few|.|TRBJ2-5|TRBV9
TGTGCCAGCAGCGTAGACGGGAGCAAGGAGGAGACCCAGTACTTC
CASSVDGSKEETQYF
>.|.|TRBJ1-5|TRBV15
TGTGCCACCAGCAGAGGTCAGTCCCCAATGGCCCAGCATTTT
CATSRGQSPMAQHF